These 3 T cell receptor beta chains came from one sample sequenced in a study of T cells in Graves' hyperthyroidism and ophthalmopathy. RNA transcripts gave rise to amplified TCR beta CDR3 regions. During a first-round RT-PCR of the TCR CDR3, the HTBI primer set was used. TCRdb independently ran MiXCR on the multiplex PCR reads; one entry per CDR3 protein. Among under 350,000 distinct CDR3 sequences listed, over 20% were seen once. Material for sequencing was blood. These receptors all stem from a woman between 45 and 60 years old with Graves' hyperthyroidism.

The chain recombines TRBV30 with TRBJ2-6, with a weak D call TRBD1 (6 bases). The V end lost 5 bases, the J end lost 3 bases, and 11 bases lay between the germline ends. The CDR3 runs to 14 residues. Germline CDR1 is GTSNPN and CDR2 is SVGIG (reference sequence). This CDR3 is CAWGRGSGANVLTF. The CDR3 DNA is TGTGCCTGGGGCAGGGGTAGTGGGGCCAACGTCCTGACTTTC.

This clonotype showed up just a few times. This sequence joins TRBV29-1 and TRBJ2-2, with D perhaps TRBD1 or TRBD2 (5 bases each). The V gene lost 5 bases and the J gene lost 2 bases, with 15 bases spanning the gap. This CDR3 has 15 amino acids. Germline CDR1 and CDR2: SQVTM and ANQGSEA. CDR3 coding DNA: TGCAGCGTTCCTACTGGGGGATACAACACCGGGGAGCTGTTTTTT. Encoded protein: CSVPTGGYNTGELFF.

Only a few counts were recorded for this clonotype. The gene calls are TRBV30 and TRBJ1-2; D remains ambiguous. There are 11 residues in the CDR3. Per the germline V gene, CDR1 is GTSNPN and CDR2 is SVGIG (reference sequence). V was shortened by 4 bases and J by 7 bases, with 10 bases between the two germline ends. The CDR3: CAWTPAGGYTF. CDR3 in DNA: TGTGCCTGGACTCCAGCTGGTGGCTACACCTTC.